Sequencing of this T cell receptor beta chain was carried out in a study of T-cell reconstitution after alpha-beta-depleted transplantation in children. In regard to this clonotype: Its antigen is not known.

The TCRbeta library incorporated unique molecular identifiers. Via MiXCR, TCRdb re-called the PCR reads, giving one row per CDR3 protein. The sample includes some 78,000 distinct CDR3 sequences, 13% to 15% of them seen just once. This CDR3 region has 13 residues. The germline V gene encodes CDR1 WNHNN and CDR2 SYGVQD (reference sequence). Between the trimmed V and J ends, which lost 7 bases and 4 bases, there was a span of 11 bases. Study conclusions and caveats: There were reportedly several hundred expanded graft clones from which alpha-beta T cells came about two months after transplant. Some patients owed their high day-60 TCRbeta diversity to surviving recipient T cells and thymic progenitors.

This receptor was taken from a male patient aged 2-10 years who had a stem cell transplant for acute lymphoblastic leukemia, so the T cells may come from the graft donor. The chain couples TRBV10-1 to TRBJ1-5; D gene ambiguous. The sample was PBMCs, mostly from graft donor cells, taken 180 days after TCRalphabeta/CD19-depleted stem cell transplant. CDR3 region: CASMVGLNQPQHF. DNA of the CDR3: TGCGCCAGCATGGTAGGGTTAAATCAGCCCCAGCATTTT.